A single sample is the source of the 10 T cell receptor beta chains below, sequenced in a study of T cell responses to AZD1222 COVID-19 vaccine (dated by TCRdb to about 2021). Library method: the immunoSEQ multiplex PCR assay. The immuneACCESS repertoire file appears here via TCRdb, limited to in-frame rearrangements. These files lack a portion of the clones; in checked studies, under half of the deficit traces to unresolved V genes, and the cause of the others is not known. This sample gives 100,000 to 150,000 clones in total; roughly 90% of them show up just once. The biggest ten clones account for about 1.1% of the sample. The sample's time point, from its label and the paper: about 28 days (+/-7) after the second vaccine dose. The sample consisted of peripheral blood, taken 28 days after the second AZD1222 dose. Receptor source: an adult who received the AZD1222 COVID-19 vaccine.

This clone was found once. The DNA for the CDR3 is TGTGCCAGCAGTTTATCAGGCCGAGCGGACAATGAGCAGTTCTTC. Its protein is CASSLSGRADNEQFF. V gene TRBV27 combines with J gene TRBJ2-1; D perhaps matches TRBD2 (5 bases). The CDR3 runs 15 residues. CDR1 and CDR2 from the germline V gene are MNHEY and SMNVEV (reference sequence). Trimming shortened V by 0 bases and J by 5 bases, and 11 bases separated the two germline ends.

This chain joins TRBV6-1 and TRBJ2-7; the match to TRBD1 covers 8 bases. This CDR3 spans 15 amino acids. Looked up from germline, CDR1 is MNHNS and CDR2 is SASEGT. V shed 2 bases and J 5 bases; nucleotides not matched to a gene: 8. The CDR3 DNA sequence: TGTGCCAGCAGTGAAATCCGGACAGGGTTCGACGAGCAGTACTTC. Translated, it gives CASSEIRTGFDEQYF.

A remark on this clone: Other DNA sequences in this sample translate to the same CDR3. The CDR3 bases are TGTGCCAGCAGCTTATCCGCCGGCGGCACAGATACGCAGTATTTT. Amino acids: CASSLSAGGTDTQYF. This chain connects TRBV7-9 to TRBJ2-3; D uncertain. The CDR3 runs to 15 residues. Germline V lookup: CDR1 SEHNR, CDR2 FQNEAQ (reference sequence). V lost 2 bases to trimming and J lost 1 base, with 10 bases between them.

The V call is TRBV24-1, the J call TRBJ1-5; D is unclear. Trimming removed 4 bases at V and 0 bases at J, with 3 bases between. The CDR3 is 13 residues long. Germline V gives CDR1 KGHDR, CDR2 SFDVKD. The CDR3 protein is CATSEDSNQPQHF. In DNA, the CDR3 is TGTGCCACCAGTGAGGATAGCAATCAGCCCCAGCATTTT.

The chain links TRBV27 to TRBJ1-1; D might be TRBD1 (6 bases). The length of the CDR3 is 13 residues. Trimming removed 7 bases from V and 4 bases from J, with 13 bases in between. Germline V gene data show CDR1 as MNHEY and CDR2 as SMNVEV (reference sequence). The CDR3 sequence is CASMRQVSTEAFF. CDR3 nucleotide sequence: TGTGCCAGCATGAGACAGGTATCCACTGAAGCTTTCTTT.

This CDR3 is CASSFRGNTGELFF. The CDR3 coding sequence is TGTGCCAGCAGCTTTCGTGGTAACACCGGGGAGCTGTTTTTT. The gene calls are TRBV7-9 and TRBJ2-2; D is unresolved. CDR1 and CDR2 from the germline V gene are SEHNR and FQNEAQ (reference sequence). Trimming cost V 3 bases and J 2 bases, with 7 bases left between them. This CDR3 is built from 14 residues.

The chain has TRBV4-3 and TRBJ1-4; unclear D gene. V was cut by 1 base and J by 8 bases, with 17 bases left in between. The CDR3 sequence is 16 residues long. CDR1 LGHNA and CDR2 YSLEER come from the germline V gene. This CDR3 is CASSQAIRGSGEKLFF. The CDR3 bases are TGCGCCAGCAGCCAAGCGATTCGGGGTAGTGGGGAAAAACTGTTTTTT.

The J gene is TRBJ1-4, the V gene TRBV13; 8 bases fit TRBD1. Germline V gene lookup returns CDR1 PRHDT and CDR2 FYEKMQ (reference sequence). CDR3 size: 14 residues. J gave up 7 bases and V 8 bases, and 9 bases lay outside the gene matches. The CDR3 nucleotides read TGTGCCAGCCAAACCAGGGGGCCTGGTGAAAAACTGTTTTTT. Its protein is CASQTRGPGEKLFF.

V and J are TRBV19 and TRBJ1-1; D is unclear. The V gene lost 5 bases and the J gene lost 4 bases, with 17 bases spanning the gap. Germline V gene lookup returns CDR1 LNHDA and CDR2 SQIVND (reference sequence). The CDR3 has 15 residues. CDR3 nucleotides: TGTGCCAGTAGTGCCGACCTGATACTGGGCACTGAAGCTTTCTTT. It yields the protein CASSADLILGTEAFF.

This clone appeared once. This sequence joins TRBV7-9 and TRBJ1-2; 10 bases align to TRBD1. V lost 5 bases to trimming and J lost 4 bases; unmatched junction nucleotides: 7. Germline values: CDR1 SEHNR, CDR2 FQNEAQ (reference sequence). This CDR3 has 15 amino acids. The CDR3 reads CASSPERQGAYGYTF. In DNA form, the CDR3 reads TGTGCCAGCAGCCCTGAAAGACAGGGGGCCTATGGCTACACCTTC.